This T cell receptor (beta chain) was retrieved from a study of Ad26.COV2.S vaccination and SARS-CoV-2 variants (dated by TCRdb to the early 2020s). Broadly, across the study: Sequencing of the TCRbeta repertoire served to evaluate the specificity and breadth of SARS-CoV-2-reactive T cell receptors following Ad26.COV2.S vaccination. The TCR-sequenced set comprised around 30 samples: approximately 20 Ad26.COV2.S vaccine recipients, 5 placebo recipients and 8 SARS-CoV-2 convalescent individuals. Study-wide findings and limitations: Substantial breadth of spike-specific CD8+ and CD4+ T cell responses was reported after vaccination. The authors noted that total T cell responses may have been underestimated by the TCR breadth and depth analyses. Compared with placebo recipients, Ad26.COV2.S recipients showed higher spike-specific TCR breadth (P = 0.0014). Comparable non-spike TCR breadth was observed between vaccine and placebo recipients, consistent with only spike being contained in the vaccine.

The immunoSEQ Assay was used to sequence TCRbeta CDR3 regions. After extraction, genomic DNA underwent amplification by bias-controlled multiplex PCR, followed by high-throughput sequencing. The paper's data handling went like this. To quantify the absolute abundance of every unique TCRbeta CDR3 region, sequences were collapsed and filtered. T cell fraction was estimated by normalizing TCRbeta template counts to usable DNA, with usable DNA measured through amplification of reference genes found in all nucleated cells. Repertoire TCRs were annotated as SARS-CoV-2-specific when V gene, CDR3 amino acid sequence and J gene were exactly matched to a known reactive TCR set. The reference SARS-CoV-2 TCR set came from MIRA and was filtered for enrichment in COVID-19-positive ImmuneCODE repertoires, removing public or cross-reactive TCRs. Based on the MIRA antigens, annotated TCRs were further analysed at the level of specific ORF or position within ORF. Breadth was defined as annotated unique rearrangements over total unique productive rearrangements; depth was the summed frequency of those rearrangements. TCR breadth was compared between groups using two-sided Wilcoxon rank-sum tests. Sourced from immuneACCESS, this table was stored by TCRdb with only in-frame sequences that have V and J called. A share of the clones is absent; for the studies checked, an unresolved V gene accounts for under half, and the remainder has no known explanation. The DNA gave D and trimming, while V, J and clone size come from that table. The sample includes under 150,000 clones, with 86% observed a single time. Jointly, the top ten make up 4% to 6% of the sample.

As for this clone: The specificity of this receptor is unknown. One base away there is no much larger clone; base qualities are not given.

Read against the paper, the sample's time point label means: individuals recovered from natural SARS-CoV-2 infection. The TCR was taken from a human donor who had recovered from COVID-19. The sample was peripheral blood, taken after recovery from COVID-19.

The sequenced DNA is TGTGCCAGCAGTTTAATCCGCGAGGGATACCAGCCCCAGCATTTT. This gives the protein CASSLIREGYQPQHF. The chain is encoded by TRBV28 joined to TRBJ1-5; the D gene is unclear. The CDR3 numbers 15 residues from cysteine through phenylalanine. The DNA shown is the 45-base CDR3, in frame from base 1. Cut back by 2 bases and 7 bases, the V and J ends lie 15 bases apart. The germline V gene specifies MDHEN as CDR1 and SYDVKM as CDR2. Here the CDR3 is joined to the reference TRBV28 and TRBJ1-5 genes, and the full variable domain is: DVKVTQSSRYLVKRTGEKVFLECVQDMDHENMFWYRQDPGLGLRLIYFSYDVKMKEKGDIPEGYSVSREKKERFSLILESASTNQTSMYLCASSLIREGYQPQHFGDGTRLSIL.